This T cell receptor beta chain came from a study of CD8+CD57+ T cells in acquired aplastic anemia. Overall study context: The study obtained an average of around 3.4 ug of DNA from sorted CD4+ and CD8+ cells. Study-level results: Both patients and controls carried the same twenty-nine CD8+ CDR3 sequences. Significance was not reached for CD8+ Simpson's diversity between patients and controls.

By flow cytometry, patients selected for sequencing had shown an expansion of CD8+CD57+ cells. There were no patients without severe acquired aplastic anemia. TCR beta VDJ and CDR3 were profiled, and genomic DNA was the template. TCRdb re-analysed the reads in MiXCR, keeping a single row per CDR3 protein. The sample shows under 350,000 distinct CDR3 sequences, roughly 59% of them seen only once. This clonotype occurred a few times. Its specificity is not known. J was trimmed by 8 bases and V by 4 bases; bases with no gene match: 3. Germline loops: CDR1 SGHRS, CDR2 YFSETQ. The CDR3 length is 12 residues.

The chain is built from TRBV5-1 and TRBJ2-1; the match to TRBD2 covers 7 bases. The sequence came from a human donor with aplastic anemia. Specimen: sorted CD4+, CD8+, or CD8+CD57+ T cells (not recorded which) from PBMCs. The CDR3: CASSRDYHEQFF. CDR3 nucleotide sequence: TGCGCCAGCAGCAGGGACTATCATGAGCAGTTCTTC.